Listed below are T cell receptor beta chains from one sample, sequenced in a study of metastatic and nonmetastatic thyroid tumors. TCRdb re-clonotyped the PCR reads through MiXCR. Among 15,000 to 20,000 clones listed, less than 30% were seen once. The sample was adjacent normal tissue. The receptors were sampled from a female donor with papillary thyroid cancer or a benign thyroid nodule (not recorded which). Some clones in this sample may be carry-over from other donors' samples. Each CDR3 is given with its conserved first and last residue.

TRBJ2-1 TRBV2 CASSASGDEQFF
TRBJ1-4 TRBV20-1 CSARDSGRTKLFF
TRBJ2-1 TRBV19 CASSTTSGKYNEQFF
TRBJ1-2 TRBV30 CAYSRGYGFTF
TRBJ1-2 TRBV5-1 CASSLDRDYGYTF
TRBJ2-1 TRBV7-2 CASSLTASGGYNEQFF
TRBJ2-3 TRBV11-3 CASSLGPSGRAANTQYF
TRBJ2-7 TRBV12-3/TRBV12-4 CASSPLAGAREQYF
TRBJ2-7 TRBV5-6 CASSLSAGGKGEQYF
TRBJ2-7 TRBV18 CASSPQREGYEQYF
TRBJ1-4 TRBV10-3 CAISESIAGWENEKLFF
TRBJ2-2 TRBV6-1 CASRETGRRLTGELFF